Below are 3 T cell receptor beta chains sequenced from a single sample in a study of T cells in Graves' hyperthyroidism and ophthalmopathy. The investigators amplified TCR beta CDR3 regions from RNA transcripts. The TCR CDR3 was amplified in a first-round RT-PCR using the HTBI primer set. TCRdb re-called the multiplex PCR reads with MiXCR, one entry per CDR3 protein. The data hold 500,000 to 600,000 distinct CDR3 sequences, with approximately 49% observed a single time. The sample consisted of peripheral blood or thyroid tissue (not recorded which). The receptors derive from an adult woman with Graves' disease, either hyperthyroidism or ophthalmopathy (not recorded which).

V gene TRBV20-1 combines with J gene TRBJ2-5, with D perhaps matching TRBD1 or TRBD2 (5 bases each). V gave up 5 bases and J gave up 7 bases, with 17 bases separating them. Germline assignment: CDR1 DFQATT and CDR2 SNEGSKA (reference sequence). This CDR3 region has 13 residues. CDR3 bases: TGCAGTGCTGCCGGGACGCGAGAAGGGACCCAGTACTTC. As protein: CSAAGTREGTQYF.

This clonotype was recorded many times. The CDR3 sequence: CAIKEGDNSPLHF. DNA for the CDR3: TGTGCCATCAAGGAGGGGGACAATTCACCCCTCCACTTT. The V and J genes are TRBV10-3 and TRBJ1-6; a weak D match, TRBD1 (6 bases). Germline assignment: CDR1 ENHRY and CDR2 SYGVKD. The CDR3 is 13 residues long. Trimming pared 7 bases from V and 7 bases from J, leaving 11 bases between.

In its sample, this clonotype was seen many times. This chain links TRBV29-1 with TRBJ1-1; 12 bases line up with TRBD1. After removal of 6 bases from V and 5 bases from J, the junction contained 10 bases not matched to a gene. Germline CDR1 reads SQVTM; CDR2 reads ANQGSEA. This CDR3 region has 15 residues. CDR3 sequence reads: CSVKPGQGAMTEAFF. Here the CDR3 DNA reads TGCAGCGTGAAACCGGGACAGGGGGCGATGACTGAAGCTTTCTTT.